The clone carrying this T cell receptor (beta chain) was counted many times. Using a J-beta primer mix together with a sample-barcoded 5' primer, a second PCR was run for about 6 to 11 cycles. Every single cDNA molecule received a tag from a template-switch adaptor with 12 random nucleotides. TCRdb independently ran MiXCR on the 5' RACE reads; one entry per CDR3 protein. The data show 550,000 to 650,000 distinct CDR3 sequences, about 29% seen once. These data are taken from a study of blood T cells in healthy people across ages. Between the trimmed V and J ends, which lost 3 bases and 3 bases, there was a span of 18 bases. The germline V gene encodes CDR1 MGHDK and CDR2 SYGVNS. This CDR3 spans 16 amino acids. The authors drew ten milliliters of peripheral blood from each donor. The data also belong to a second study, concerning T cells of mothers and their children. That source reports: A few mothers and their six children, all healthy Caucasians, donated.

The chain couples TRBV25-1 to TRBJ2-7; D not resolved. This clonotype was sampled from a boy between 2 and 10 years old in good health. The sample consisted of blood. The CDR3 is CASSDPRAPAFYEQYF. CDR3 DNA sequence: TGTGCCAGCAGTGACCCCCGGGCCCCGGCGTTCTACGAGCAGTACTTC.